Described below is a single T cell receptor (beta chain) sequence and its context. The antigen is unknown. The sample comes from a study of cytomegalovirus exposure and HLA in healthy donors. Background on the study: Samples from HLA-typed donors yielded approximately 88 million unique TCRs in an early data release.

Germline values: CDR1 LGHNA, CDR2 YNFKEQ. The CDR3 covers 12 residues. The V and J ends lost 1 base and 11 bases respectively, with 11 bases between them. With 60 Vbeta and 13 Jbeta primers, the PCR was carried out. Assay used: immunoSEQ multiplex PCR; TCRdb lists only in-frame clones, some missing. Found here are approximately 220,000 clones, over 75% of them singletons; the top ten hold about 2%. The study, taken as a whole, reports: Most of the TCR beta V segments (in an earlier analysis) were productive either about 90% or about 30% of the time. The authors later linked a missense DCLRE1C variant to TCR beta V- and J-gene trimming. The classifier was said to identify cytomegalovirus status with high specificity and sensitivity.

The sequence derives from a male donor in good health and CMV-seronegative. The source material was PBMCs. This chain joins TRBV4-2 and TRBJ1-1, with D unresolved. In nucleotides, the CDR3 is TGTGCCAGCAGCCAAGGCGGCCCCTGGGCTTTCTTT. It specifies CASSQGGPWAFF.